This T cell receptor (beta chain) emerged from a study of T-cell memory formation after mild COVID-19. Study-wide context: The study found TCR clusters largely donor specific.

The CDR3 is made up of 15 amino acids. Per germline, CDR1 ENHRY and CDR2 SYGVKD. Trimming cost V 6 bases and J 4 bases; bases outside gene matches: 10. The TCR alpha and TCR beta cDNA libraries, bearing sample barcodes and UMIs, were generated by 5'RACE using constant-segment primers. MiXCR, applied by TCRdb to the 5' RACE reads, yields one record per CDR3 protein. The sample shows 58,000 or so distinct CDR3 sequences, roughly 25% of them seen only once. The V gene is TRBV10-3, the J gene TRBJ1-1; 8 bases line up with TRBD1. Material: PBMCs or a T cell subset sorted from them (not recorded which). This receptor was taken from a man between 18 and 29 years old who had mild COVID-19 (a few samples of this study predate the infection). Cell type and time point are not known. In DNA form, the CDR3 reads TGTGCCATCAGCCCTCCAGGGGGCTCCTCCACTGAAGCTTTCTTT. Translation gives CAISPPGGSSTEAFF.